The 21 T cell receptor beta chains in this list originate from one sample, sequenced in a study of preoperative IRX-2 immunotherapy in early breast cancer. Clones were sequenced by immunoSEQ multiplex PCR, and TCRdb holds only the in-frame ones, with some missing. The sample contains roughly 30,000 clones, roughly four fifths of which appear only once. Sample treatment: preoperative locoregional IRX-2 cytokine immunotherapy. Sequences were derived from lymph node tissue, sampled from a patient treated with IRX-2 immunotherapy. Receptors were obtained from a human donor with breast cancer.

The chain joins TRBV7-6 to TRBJ1-5; TRBD1 agrees at 8 bases. Trimming cost V 3 bases and J 2 bases; bases outside gene matches: 3. The CDR3 length is 15 residues. CDR1 and CDR2 (germline): SGHVS, FNYEAQ. CDR3 coding DNA: TGTGCCAGCAGCTTGTTACAGGGGGGCAATCAGCCCCAGCATTTT. The encoded protein is CASSLLQGGNQPQHF.

This clone has only a few counts. This sequence joins TRBV18 and TRBJ1-3, with no clear D. The CDR3 loop spans 14 amino acids. The V gene lost 3 bases and the J gene lost 1 base, with 7 bases spanning the gap. Germline V CDR1 and CDR2: KGHSH, LQKENI. The CDR3 is CASSPDISGNTIYF. The DNA of the CDR3 is TGTGCCAGCTCACCCGACATATCTGGAAACACCATATATTTT.

The gene calls are TRBV10-2 and TRBJ2-6; D is perhaps TRBD1 or TRBD2 (5 bases each). Germline values: CDR1 WSHSY, CDR2 SAAADI. The CDR3 covers 15 residues. The germline V and J ends were trimmed by 10 bases and 4 bases, with 17 bases remaining between them. Here the CDR3 DNA reads TGCGCCATCAGAGGGACGCTGTACGGGGCCAACGTCCTGACTTTC. This encodes CAIRGTLYGANVLTF.

This clone has more than one count but fewer than ten. The chain recombines TRBV6-8 with TRBJ2-2, with D hard to call. The V and J ends lost 2 bases and 5 bases respectively, with 3 bases between them. CDR3 length equals 12 residues. Germline CDR1 MNHGY, CDR2 SAAAGT. Written as DNA, the CDR3 is TGTGCCAGCAGTTACCGTACCGGGGAGCTGTTTTTT. Protein: CASSYRTGELFF.

The chain couples TRBV18 to TRBJ2-6; D might be TRBD2 (6 bases). Germline lookup yields CDR1 KGHSH and CDR2 LQKENI. The CDR3 is 17 residues long. Between the trimmed V and J ends, which lost 5 bases and 3 bases, there was a span of 17 bases. This CDR3 reads CASSTGVSTDGANVLTF. The CDR3 coding sequence is TGTGCCAGCTCAACGGGGGTGAGTACGGATGGGGCCAACGTCCTGACTTTC.

The V and J genes are TRBV28 and TRBJ2-1, with 8 nucleotides matching TRBD2. In germline, CDR1 is MDHEN, CDR2 SYDVKM. The V gene end was trimmed by 5 bases and the J gene end by 4 bases; junction bases not matched to a gene: 4. The CDR3 covers 14 residues. The CDR3 protein is CASSRGGQYNEQFF. CDR3 coding DNA: TGTGCCAGCAGTCGGGGGGGTCAGTACAATGAGCAGTTCTTC.

V and J are TRBV6-8 and TRBJ1-3; D is possibly TRBD1 (5 bases). V lost 0 bases to trimming and J lost 4 bases, with 10 bases between them. Looked up from germline, CDR1 is MNHGY and CDR2 is SAAAGT. The CDR3 covers 15 residues. DNA of the CDR3: TGTGCCAGCAGTTACTCGTCCAGGGTAGGAAACACCATATATTTT. Translating it yields CASSYSSRVGNTIYF.

The table lists this clone with a count of one. The gene calls are TRBV5-1 and TRBJ1-1, with TRBD1 matching 7 bases. Germline CDR1 and CDR2: SGHRS and YFSETQ. With 1 base clipped from V and 4 bases from J, the junction kept 4 bases outside the gene matches. There are 14 residues in the CDR3. For the CDR3, the DNA is TGCGCCAGCAGCTTGAGACAGGGAAGCACTGAAGCTTTCTTT. This translates into CASSLRQGSTEAFF.

This chain uses TRBV7-7 with TRBJ2-2, with D possibly being TRBD2 (5 bases). Germline V gene lookup returns CDR1 SSHAT and CDR2 FNYEAQ (reference sequence). Trimming took off 5 bases at V and 7 bases at J, with 14 bases between the two ends. The CDR3 is made up of 14 amino acids. CDR3 sequence: CASSTTRVGGELFF. Written as DNA, the CDR3 is TGTGCCAGCAGCACAACTAGGGTGGGCGGGGAGCTGTTTTTT.

The rearrangement joins TRBV7-1 to TRBJ2-7; D gene uncertain. TRBV7-1 is an open reading frame, and its role is uncertain. The V and J ends lost 4 bases and 3 bases respectively, with 13 bases between them. CDR3 size: 14 residues. CDR3 loop: CASSFSEKYYEQYF. CDR3 nucleotide sequence: TGTGCCAGCAGCTTTTCAGAAAAATACTACGAGCAGTACTTC.

To note about this clone: Since one of the bases is ambiguous or unread, X appears in place of its residue. The V gene is TRBV11-3, the J gene TRBJ1-5; D is possibly TRBD1 (5 bases). The DNA end lines up better with TRBJ2-3; the J call may be wrong. In germline, CDR1 is SGHNT, CDR2 YENEEA. The CDR3 contains 17 residues. The CDR3 nucleotides read TGTGCCAGCAGTCCCCCCGGGRCAGGGCGTTCGGATCAGCCCCAGTATTTT. This gives the protein CASSPPGXGRSDQPQYF.

This clone has just a few counts. The chain is built from TRBV10-3 and TRBJ1-1; D remains unclear. Trimming took 10 bases from V and 1 from J, leaving 16 bases between them. This CDR3 region has 14 residues. The germline V gene encodes CDR1 ENHRY and CDR2 SYGVKD. The CDR3 DNA sequence: TGTGCCAACCCTATAAAAGTATCGAACACTGAAGCTTTCTTT. Its translation is CANPIKVSNTEAFF.

The rearrangement links TRBV30 to TRBJ1-2; 10 bases align to TRBD1. CDR3 length equals 13 residues. CDR1 GTSNPN and CDR2 SVGIG come from the germline V gene (reference sequence). V lost 3 bases, J lost 8 bases, and 6 bases stayed unmatched. The CDR3: CAWRVTGGIGYTF. The CDR3 nucleotides are TGTGCCTGGAGGGTGACAGGGGGCATCGGCTACACCTTC.

V is TRBV28 and J is TRBJ2-1; 8 bases align to TRBD1. Germline V lookup: CDR1 MDHEN, CDR2 SYDVKM. The V and J ends lost 6 bases and 8 bases, in that order; junction bases with no gene match: 9. CDR3 length equals 14 residues. The DNA for the CDR3 is TGTGCCAGCAGCCCCTCGGACAGGGACGATGAGCAGTTCTTC. Protein sequence: CASSPSDRDDEQFF.

The chain links TRBV30 to TRBJ2-2, with D possibly being TRBD1 or TRBD2 (5 bases each). Trimming left V 2 bases short and J 4 bases short, with 20 bases between. This CDR3 spans 17 amino acids. Germline CDR1 is GTSNPN and CDR2 is SVGIG (reference sequence). The CDR3 here is CAWSRPGQLGSTGELFF. The CDR3 DNA sequence: TGTGCCTGGAGTCGCCCGGGGCAGCTAGGAAGCACCGGGGAGCTGTTTTTT. Variable domain in full (rest from reference TRBV30 and TRBJ2-2): SQTIHQWPATLVQPVGSPLSLECTVEGTSNPNLYWYRQAAGRGLQLLFYSVGIGQISSEVPQNLSASRPQDRQFILSSKKLLLSDSGFYLCAWSRPGQLGSTGELFFGEGSRLTVL.

The chain carries TRBV1 and TRBJ2-2; whether TRBD1, the table's D call, matches the DNA was not checked. TRBV1 is an annotated pseudogene. The CDR3 consists of 16 residues. CDR3 loop: CASSQETGRNTGELFF. CDR3 nucleotide sequence: TGCGCCAGCAGCCAAGAAACAGGGAGAAACACCGGGGAGCTGTTTTTT.

The chain couples TRBV11-3 to TRBJ2-1; 8 nucleotides align to TRBD1. Looked up from germline, CDR1 is SGHNT and CDR2 is YENEEA. The J segment lost 4 bases and the V segment lost 3 bases, leaving 5 bases of the junction unmatched. The CDR3 sequence is 15 residues long. The CDR3 reads CASSLGQARYNEQFF. DNA of the CDR3: TGTGCCAGCAGCTTGGGACAGGCGAGATACAATGAGCAGTTCTTC.

This rearrangement joins TRBV18 to TRBJ2-7; 8 bases are a match to TRBD1. The length of the CDR3 is 15 residues. Losses at the gene ends were 6 bases for V and 6 bases for J; bases not matched to a gene: 13. Looked up from germline, CDR1 is KGHSH and CDR2 is LQKENI. CDR3 sequence (DNA): TGTGCCAGCTCCCCAACCACCGCGACAGGGGCCGAGCAGTACTTC. This gives the protein CASSPTTATGAEQYF.

This sequence joins TRBV6-4 and TRBJ2-1; the match to TRBD2 covers 8 bases. V was pared by 6 bases and J by 5 bases, with 6 bases of the junction left unmatched. This CDR3 is 14 amino acids long. Germline-derived CDR1 and CDR2 are MRHNA and SNTAGT. The CDR3 nucleotides are TGTGCCAGCAGACTTTGGCGGGGGGACAATGAGCAGTTCTTC. Its protein is CASRLWRGDNEQFF.

This clone is labeled as medium-sized. The chain employs TRBV19 and TRBJ1-1; no clear D gene. V was shortened by 9 bases and J by 1 base, with 9 bases between the two germline ends. Germline V gives CDR1 LNHDA, CDR2 SQIVND (reference sequence). The CDR3 consists of 12 residues. The CDR3 region has the DNA TGTGCCAGCGGTGCCGGGAACACTGAAGCTTTCTTT. As protein: CASGAGNTEAFF.

A few counts support this clone. CDR3 sequence reads: CASTFSGANVLTF. CDR3 coding DNA: TGTGCCAGTACGTTCTCTGGGGCCAACGTCCTGACTTTC. This sequence joins TRBV19 and TRBJ2-6; D remains unclear. The V gene lost 7 bases and the J gene lost 0 bases, with 4 bases spanning the gap. The germline V gene encodes CDR1 LNHDA and CDR2 SQIVND (reference sequence). This CDR3 has 13 amino acids.